The 32 T cell receptor beta chains given below trace back to one sample, sequenced in a study of cytomegalovirus exposure and HLA in healthy donors. PCR primers comprised 60 Vbeta and 13 Jbeta primers. The repertoire was sequenced with immunoSEQ multiplex PCR; TCRdb's copy has only in-frame clones and lacks some. The sample carries 150,000 or so clones, more than 7.5% recorded once. What was sequenced was PBMCs. The receptors here all came from a man in his fifties or sixties in good health and CMV-seronegative.

V gene TRBV9 combines with J gene TRBJ2-5, with D perhaps TRBD2 (6 bases). The CDR3 is made up of 15 amino acids. CDR1 and CDR2 from the germline V gene are SGDLS and YYNGEE. V was pared by 0 bases and J by 2 bases, with 11 bases between. The chain's CDR3 is CASSVDWGGQETQYF. The CDR3 DNA reads as TGTGCCAGCAGCGTAGATTGGGGAGGTCAAGAGACCCAGTACTTC.

This clone was detected a few times. V gene TRBV7-2 combines with J gene TRBJ2-7, with unresolved D. Deletions cut 2 bases from V and 4 bases from J, with 15 bases between. This CDR3 spans 15 amino acids. Germline assignment: CDR1 SGHTA and CDR2 FQGNSA. CDR3 DNA sequence: TGTGCCAGCAGCTTAAGCGCGACCTATGCATACGAGCAGTACTTC. Amino acids: CASSLSATYAYEQYF.

J is TRBJ2-1 and V is TRBV7-7; TRBD2 is a possible D gene (5 bases). The CDR3 contains 16 residues. V lost 5 bases to trimming and J lost 7 bases, with 21 bases between them. CDR1 is SSHAT and CDR2 is FNYEAQ in the germline V gene (reference sequence). The CDR3 loop is CASSPWAGAGSNEQFF. The CDR3 DNA is TGTGCCAGCAGCCCCTGGGCGGGCGCGGGCTCTAATGAGCAGTTCTTC.

The table lists this clone with a few counts. The chain has TRBV5-6 and TRBJ1-1; possible D gene TRBD1, 5 bases. V dropped 3 bases and J dropped 10 bases, with 16 bases sitting between them. Per the germline V gene, CDR1 is SGHDT and CDR2 is YYEEEE. This CDR3 is 13 amino acids long. CDR3 DNA: TGTGCCAGCAGCTCCCGGGGGAAGGCGGGAGCTTTCTTT. Encoded protein: CASSSRGKAGAFF.

This clone was seen a few times. DNA for the CDR3: TGTGCCAGCTCCTCCGGGAACGGCAATCAGCCCCAGCATTTT. The encoded protein is CASSSGNGNQPQHF. This chain joins TRBV18 and TRBJ1-5; D unresolved. The germline V and J ends were trimmed by 6 bases and 2 bases, with 11 bases remaining between them. The CDR3 loop spans 14 amino acids. Germline V gives CDR1 KGHSH, CDR2 LQKENI.

This rearrangement joins TRBV19 to TRBJ2-7; TRBD1 agrees at 7 bases. CDR3 size: 13 residues. Germline-derived CDR1 and CDR2 are LNHDA and SQIVND (reference sequence). V shed 3 bases, J shed 1 base, and the junction held 0 bases outside the gene matches. The CDR3 coding sequence is TGTGCCAGTAGTATGGGACAGTCCTACGAGCAGTACTTC. Translating gives CASSMGQSYEQYF.

Only a few counts were recorded for this clone. The CDR3 reads CASSSRTASSYEQYF. CDR3 DNA: TGTGCCAGCAGTTCCCGGACAGCCAGCTCCTACGAGCAGTACTTC. V and J are TRBV28 and TRBJ2-7; maybe TRBD1 (6 bases). The germline gives CDR1 MDHEN, CDR2 SYDVKM. V lost 4 bases, J lost 0 bases, and 13 bases lay in between. The CDR3 has 15 residues.

The V call is TRBV19, the J call TRBJ2-1, with 9 bases fitting TRBD2. Trimming removed 5 bases from V and 4 bases from J; junction bases left unmatched: 6. Per the germline V gene, CDR1 is LNHDA and CDR2 is SQIVND (reference sequence). This CDR3 contains 15 residues. CDR3 protein: CASSPQRGAYNEQFF. CDR3 coding DNA: TGTGCCAGTAGTCCCCAGCGGGGGGCATACAATGAGCAGTTCTTC.

This clone came up once. The V and J genes are TRBV7-9 and TRBJ1-2, with D maybe TRBD1 (5 bases). The germline V gene has CDR1 SEHNR and CDR2 FQNEAQ (reference sequence). Deletions cut 1 base from V and 4 bases from J, with 13 bases between. The CDR3 runs to 15 residues. The CDR3, as DNA: TGTGCCAGCAGCTTAGTTGGGGGGGGACCCTATGGCTACACCTTC. Its translation is CASSLVGGGPYGYTF.

This clone was picked up a small number of times. The J gene is TRBJ1-2, the V gene TRBV15, with D maybe TRBD1 (5 bases). Per germline, CDR1 LNHNV and CDR2 YYDKDF (reference sequence). The CDR3 has 15 amino acids. The germline V and J ends were trimmed by 0 bases and 4 bases, with 12 bases remaining between them. The CDR3 here is CATSRDPQGRYGYTF. The CDR3 DNA reads TGTGCCACCAGCAGAGATCCGCAGGGTCGCTATGGCTACACCTTC.

This chain uses TRBV6-5 with TRBJ2-1; tentatively, D is TRBD2 (5 bases). Germline V lookup: CDR1 MNHEY, CDR2 SVGAGI. V lost 4 bases and J lost 12, with 16 bases in between. This CDR3 is 13 amino acids long. The CDR3 coding sequence is TGTGCCAGCAGTTTTGGACTGGACGCATCGCAGTTCTTC. Its translation is CASSFGLDASQFF.

This clone was counted between two and nine times. The J gene is TRBJ1-5, the V gene TRBV6-5; a possible D gene is TRBD1 (6 bases). V was shortened by 8 bases and J by 5 bases, with 19 bases between the two germline ends. The CDR3 covers 15 residues. CDR1 and CDR2 (germline): MNHEY, SVGAGI. In nucleotides, the CDR3 is TGTGCCAGCCCGAATGGGACAACCCACTATCAGCCCCAGCATTTT. Encoded protein: CASPNGTTHYQPQHF.

The chain employs TRBV6-1 and TRBJ1-2; possible D gene TRBD1, 5 bases. The germline V gene has CDR1 MNHNS and CDR2 SASEGT. This CDR3 has 14 residues. The germline V and J ends were trimmed by 7 bases and 6 bases, with 18 bases remaining between them. CDR3 loop: CASILDGGRHGYTF. CDR3 in DNA: TGTGCCAGCATACTCGACGGGGGAAGACATGGCTACACCTTC.

In nucleotides, the CDR3 is TGTGCCAGCAGTGGGATACAGGTGAACACTGAAGCTTTCTTT. This encodes CASSGIQVNTEAFF. The chain uses TRBV6-1 and TRBJ1-1, with D perhaps matching TRBD1 (5 bases). CDR3 length: 14 residues. V was cut by 4 bases and J by 0 bases, with 9 bases left in between. Germline V gene lookup returns CDR1 MNHNS and CDR2 SASEGT.

This clone was recorded a few times. The V call is TRBV25-1, the J call TRBJ2-5, with D perhaps TRBD2 (7 bases). The CDR3 extends over 18 amino acids. Trimming cost V 3 bases and J 2 bases, with 22 bases left between them. CDR1 is MGHDK, CDR2 SYGVNS, per germline. The CDR3 bases are TGTGCCAGCAGTGACCTGGCGGATGGGGGCGGGAGACAAGAGACCCAGTACTTC. It specifies CASSDLADGGGRQETQYF. Looking up the rest from reference TRBV25-1 and TRBJ2-5 gives the full variable domain: EADIYQTPRYLVIGTGKKITLECSQTMGHDKMYWYQQDPGMELHLIHYSYGVNSTEKGDLSSESTVSRIRTEHFPLTLESARPSHTSQYLCASSDLADGGGRQETQYFGPGTRLLVL.

This chain connects TRBV9 to TRBJ2-1, with 8 bases fitting TRBD2. The CDR3 length is 12 residues. Germline-derived CDR1 and CDR2 are SGDLS and YYNGEE. The V gene end was trimmed by 2 bases and the J gene end by 10 bases; junction bases not matched to a gene: 2. The CDR3 DNA reads TGTGCCAGCAGCGTCCCTAGCGGGGAGCAGTTCTTC. Encoded protein: CASSVPSGEQFF.

The chain has TRBV6-5 and TRBJ1-6, with D maybe TRBD1 (5 bases). V was clipped by 2 bases and J by 9 bases, with 14 bases between them. Germline-derived CDR1 and CDR2 are MNHEY and SVGAGI. This CDR3 is 15 amino acids long. In DNA form, the CDR3 reads TGTGCCAGCAGTTACAGGGGACGGGGGTTTTCACCCCTCCACTTT. Its translation is CASSYRGRGFSPLHF.

This clone has only a few counts. This chain joins TRBV7-9 and TRBJ2-2; maybe TRBD2 (5 bases). The germline gives CDR1 SEHNR, CDR2 FQNEAQ (reference sequence). The CDR3 consists of 18 residues. V lost 2 bases and J lost 1, with 17 bases in between. CDR3 sequence reads: CASSLRPREPQNTGELFF. CDR3 nucleotides: TGTGCCAGCAGCTTACGGCCCCGGGAACCCCAGAACACCGGGGAGCTGTTTTTT.

The chain joins TRBV9 to TRBJ2-3; TRBD2 might be the D (7 bases). The CDR3 contains 18 residues. Trimming stripped 3 bases from V and 2 bases from J, with 22 bases between. Germline-derived CDR1 and CDR2 are SGDLS and YYNGEE. CDR3 bases: TGTGCCAGCAGCGGCGAGGGGGGGGACGGTCCTAACACAGATACGCAGTATTTT. It yields the protein CASSGEGGDGPNTDTQYF.

The V and J genes are TRBV11-2 and TRBJ2-1; TRBD1 agrees at 9 bases. CDR1 is SGHAT, CDR2 FQNNGV, per germline. The CDR3 is 15 residues long. Trimming at V came to 6 bases and at J to 8 bases, leaving 11 bases not matched to a gene. The CDR3 loop is CASRTGGQVWYEQFF. The CDR3 DNA reads TGTGCCAGCAGGACAGGGGGTCAAGTGTGGTATGAGCAGTTCTTC.

The J gene is TRBJ1-4, the V gene TRBV5-4; 10 positions match TRBD1. The CDR3 totals 16 residues. Germline V gene data show CDR1 as SGHNT and CDR2 as YYREEE (reference sequence). V gave up 4 bases and J gave up 7 bases; unmatched junction bases: 10. The CDR3 here is CASSTDPGQGSEKLFF. CDR3 DNA sequence: TGTGCCAGCAGCACAGATCCGGGACAGGGGAGTGAAAAACTGTTTTTT.

This clone was observed a handful of times. The chain has TRBV21-1 and TRBJ1-1; the table's D call, TRBD1, was not checked against the DNA. TRBV21-1 is reported as a pseudogene. The CDR3 loop spans 15 amino acids. The CDR3 reads CASSPRRGQTTEAFF. The CDR3 region has the DNA TGTGCCAGCAGCCCCCGCAGGGGGCAAACAACTGAAGCTTTCTTT.

CDR3 sequence reads: CAISRQGESYEQYF. The CDR3 region has the DNA TGTGCCATCAGCAGACAGGGGGAGTCCTACGAGCAGTACTTC. The chain is built from TRBV10-3 and TRBJ2-7; 9 nucleotides line up with TRBD1. V trimming: 6 bases; J trimming: 1 base; junction bases outside the gene matches: 4. The V gene's germline CDR1 is ENHRY and CDR2 SYGVKD. The CDR3 runs 14 residues.

This CDR3 reads CASAGLAGSSYNEQFF. In DNA, the CDR3 is TGTGCCAGCGCGGGACTAGCGGGGAGCTCCTACAATGAGCAGTTCTTC. This rearrangement joins TRBV9 to TRBJ2-1; the match to TRBD2 covers 13 bases. The CDR3 contains 16 residues. Trimming cost V 7 bases and J 0 bases; bases outside gene matches: 4. CDR1 is SGDLS and CDR2 is YYNGEE in the germline V gene.

This clone showed up just a few times. V usage is TRBV19 and J usage is TRBJ2-7, with a weak D call TRBD1 (5 bases). Trimming stripped 2 bases from V and 1 base from J, with 12 bases between. The CDR3 totals 15 residues. Looked up from germline, CDR1 is LNHDA and CDR2 is SQIVND (reference sequence). The CDR3 protein is CASSIREGDSYEQYF. The CDR3 bases are TGTGCCAGTAGTATAAGGGAAGGGGATTCCTACGAGCAGTACTTC. The whole variable domain, remainder taken from reference TRBV19 and TRBJ2-7, is DGGITQSPKYLFRKEGQNVTLSCEQNLNHDAMYWYRQDPGQGLRLIYYSQIVNDFQKGDIAEGYSVSREKKESFPLTVTSAQKNPTAFYLCASSIREGDSYEQYFGPGTRLTVT.

The V gene is TRBV5-1, the J gene TRBJ1-1; 8 bases line up with TRBD1. J was trimmed by 5 bases and V by 1 base; bases with no gene match: 7. Germline assignment: CDR1 SGHRS and CDR2 YFSETQ. This CDR3 region has 15 residues. The CDR3 loop is CASSLTGQGFTEAFF. In nucleotides, the CDR3 is TGCGCCAGCAGCTTGACTGGACAGGGCTTTACTGAAGCTTTCTTT.

The sample holds a few counts of this clone. The chain employs TRBV6-1 and TRBJ1-2, with D possibly TRBD1 on 6 matching bases. Germline V gene sequence: CDR1 MNHNS, CDR2 SASEGT. The CDR3 totals 13 residues. V lost 5 bases and J 10 bases, leaving 17 bases between the germline ends. The CDR3 sequence: CASSWDTVSLYTF. In DNA, the CDR3 is TGTGCCAGCAGTTGGGACACCGTCAGCCTCTACACCTTC.

This clone has only a few counts. The chain has TRBV7-9 and TRBJ2-2, with D possibly TRBD2 on 6 matching bases. Germline lookup yields CDR1 SEHNR and CDR2 FQNEAQ (reference sequence). The CDR3 covers 16 residues. Trimming cost V 0 bases and J 1 base, with 9 bases left between them. DNA of the CDR3: TGTGCCAGCAGCTTAGCGGGACTCGTGAACACCGGGGAGCTGTTTTTT. It codes for CASSLAGLVNTGELFF.

This clone was counted a few times. The rearrangement links TRBV4-2 to TRBJ2-1, with 10 positions matching TRBD2. The J segment lost 7 bases and the V segment lost 1 base, leaving 10 bases of the junction unmatched. Germline assignment: CDR1 LGHNA and CDR2 YNFKEQ. This CDR3 has 17 residues. CDR3 amino acids: CASSQVGSSGGANEQFF. Written as DNA, the CDR3 is TGTGCCAGCAGCCAAGTAGGCTCCAGCGGGGGGGCGAATGAGCAGTTCTTC.

In its sample, this clone was seen a few times. The V gene is TRBV19, the J gene TRBJ1-5, with TRBD1 as a possible D gene (6 bases). This CDR3 contains 17 residues. Germline CDR1 and CDR2: LNHDA and SQIVND (reference sequence). Deletions cut 7 bases from V and 3 bases from J, with 22 bases between. This CDR3 is CASTWIWDTINNQPQHF. The CDR3 DNA is TGTGCCAGTACGTGGATCTGGGACACTATAAACAATCAGCCCCAGCATTTT.

The chain recombines TRBV7-9 with TRBJ2-5; perhaps TRBD1 as D (5 bases). From germline, CDR1 is SEHNR and CDR2 FQNEAQ (reference sequence). V dropped 5 bases and J dropped 1 base, with 11 bases sitting between them. The CDR3 covers 14 residues. This CDR3 is CASSPETVQETQYF. CDR3 nucleotide sequence: TGTGCCAGCAGCCCAGAGACAGTCCAAGAGACCCAGTACTTC.

This clone appeared a few times. The genes are TRBV9 and TRBJ2-7, with TRBD2 identical over 7 bases. This CDR3 has 15 residues. Germline lookup yields CDR1 SGDLS and CDR2 YYNGEE. The V segment lost 3 bases and the J segment 6 bases; nucleotides outside the gene matches: 12. This CDR3 reads CASSAPGLVDGEQYF. CDR3 nucleotides: TGTGCCAGCAGCGCCCCAGGACTAGTCGATGGCGAGCAGTACTTC.